These T cell receptor beta chains were read from a single sample in a study of T cell responses to AZD1222 COVID-19 vaccine. The protocol was immunoSEQ multiplex PCR, while the TCRdb copy is restricted to in-frame clones and leaves out a portion. Altogether tens of thousands of clones are present, about 86% being singletons, with the ten largest covering 10%. Sequencing was performed on peripheral blood, taken on day 0 of MenACWY control vaccination. These receptors were collected from an adult in good health. Each CDR3 is given with its conserved first and last residue. Fields, in order: D gene, clone size, J gene, V gene, CDR3 DNA, CDR3 protein. A D gene is named only where the DNA matches it firmly. A row's size may be missing; if present it is once, few, many or a size class.

TRBD2 | - | TRBJ2-1 | TRBV4-1 | TGCGCCAGCAGCCAAGACTCGAGCGGGGGCCCCTCAGCCAATGAGCAGTTCTTC | CASSQDSSGGPSANEQFF
- | few | TRBJ1-6 | TRBV6-1 | TGTGCCAGCAGTGCCGTGGGTAGCTCCTATAATTCACCCCTCCACTTT | CASSAVGSSYNSPLHF
TRBD1 | - | TRBJ1-2 | TRBV5-1 | TGCGCCAGCAGACGTGGGCCGACAGGGGGTGACTATGGCTACACCTTC | CASRRGPTGGDYGYTF
- | - | TRBJ1-2 | TRBV19 | TGTGCCAGTAGTACCACCGCAGGGATGACTGACGGCTACACCTTC | CASSTTAGMTDGYTF
- | - | TRBJ2-2 | TRBV11-2 | TGTGCCAGCAGCTTAGACAACACCGGGGAGCTGTTTTTT | CASSLDNTGELFF
- | - | TRBJ1-5 | TRBV2 | TGTGCCAGCAGTGAAGGTGGGGCCTCGGGTCAGCCCCAGCATTTT | CASSEGGASGQPQHF
TRBD1 | - | TRBJ2-2 | TRBV7-8 | TGTGCCAGCAGCCTGGACAGGGCTTCAATGAACACCGGGGAGCTGTTTTTT | CASSLDRASMNTGELFF
- | - | TRBJ1-2 | TRBV7-2 | TGTGCCAGCAGCTTAGATGCAGGAGGTCGTGGCTACACCTTC | CASSLDAGGRGYTF
TRBD2 | - | TRBJ2-1 | TRBV5-1 | TGCGCCAGCAGCTTGGATACTAGCGGGGGATTATATGAGCAGTTCTTC | CASSLDTSGGLYEQFF
- | - | TRBJ2-3 | TRBV6-1 | TGTGCCAGCAGTGCCAGGGCGCCGTTTAGCACAGATACGCAGTATTTT | CASSARAPFSTDTQYF
- | - | TRBJ1-6 | TRBV7-9 | TGTGCCAGCAGCTTAGATCTCTCGAGTGATTCACCCCTCCACTTT | CASSLDLSSDSPLHF
- | - | TRBJ1-5 | TRBV6-1 | TGTGCCAGCAGCAATGACAGAAATAGCAATCAGCCCCAGCATTTT | CASSNDRNSNQPQHF
- | - | TRBJ1-4 | TRBV10-3 | TGTGCCATCAGTACCAACCGGGGGACACTGAATGAAAAACTGTTTTTT | CAISTNRGTLNEKLFF
TRBD1 | - | TRBJ2-1 | TRBV5-5 | TGTGCCAGCAGCTTGGGGCCGGGACAGGGGGCCAATGAGCAGTTCTTC | CASSLGPGQGANEQFF
TRBD2 | - | TRBJ2-5 | TRBV10-2 | TGCGCCAGCAGTGGGGCGTCTAGCGGGGGGGAGCCGGAGACCCAGTACTTC | CASSGASSGGEPETQYF
TRBD2 | - | TRBJ2-3 | TRBV11-3 | TGTGCCAGCAGCCTCGGGGGGGGGACAGATACGCAGTATTTT | CASSLGGGTDTQYF
- | once | TRBJ1-4 | TRBV6-5 | TGTGCCAGCAGGACCGACTATAGGATAACCGAAAAACTGTTTTTT | CASRTDYRITEKLFF
- | - | TRBJ1-2 | TRBV7-8 | TGTGCCAGCAGCTCTCTTACTTCGGACGGCTTGAGGGGCTACACCTTC | CASSSLTSDGLRGYTF
TRBD1 | once | TRBJ2-7 | TRBV6-5 | TGTGCCAGCAGTTACTCCACGACAGGGACCTACGAGCAGTACTTC | CASSYSTTGTYEQYF
- | - | TRBJ1-2 | TRBV7-3 | TGTGCCAGCACCCCCACGGGGCAGACGAGAAGCTACACCTTC | CASTPTGQTRSYTF
- | - | TRBJ2-3 | TRBV11-2 | TGTGCCAGCAGCTTAGAAGTTGTGGGCACAGATACGCAGTATTTT | CASSLEVVGTDTQYF
- | - | TRBJ1-5 | TRBV6-6 | TGTGCCAGCAGTCTCTCCGAGGGTGGCGTCGCGTCCCAGCATTTT | CASSLSEGGVASQHF
- | - | TRBJ1-5 | TRBV14 | TGTGCCAGCAGCCAAGGGACACATCAGCCCCAGCATTTT | CASSQGTHQPQHF
- | - | TRBJ2-7 | TRBV6-2/TRBV6-3 | TGTGCCAGCAGTTACGGGGGCACCGGATCCTACGAGCAGTACTTC | CASSYGGTGSYEQYF
- | few | TRBJ1-2 | TRBV5-3 | TGTGCCGGACGACAGGACCGAGATGGCTACACCTTC | CAGRQDRDGYTF
- | - | TRBJ1-6 | TRBV6-5 | TGTGCCAGCGGAACCGGACAGTATAATTCACCCCTCCACTTT | CASGTGQYNSPLHF
TRBD1 | once | TRBJ1-2 | TRBV6-5 | TGTGCCAGCAGTTACAGGGACAGCGTTAACTATGGCTACACCTTC | CASSYRDSVNYGYTF
- | once | TRBJ2-1 | TRBV29-1 | TGCAGCGTTGTGGCAGGTGGGGCCAATGAGCAGTTCTTC | CSVVAGGANEQFF
- | - | TRBJ1-2 | TRBV6-5 | TGTGCCAGCAGCCTTAACTATGGCTACACCTTC | CASSLNYGYTF
TRBD2 | - | TRBJ2-1 | TRBV4-3 | TGCGCCAGCAGCCATGACGCCGGGACTAGCGGGGCCAATGAGCAGTTCTTC | CASSHDAGTSGANEQFF
- | - | TRBJ2-7 | TRBV27 | TGTGCCAGCAGTTTCTCCCTTTCCTACGAGCAGTACTTC | CASSFSLSYEQYF
- | - | TRBJ1-1 | TRBV27 | TGTGCCAGCAGTTTAGGACACCAGAACACTGAAGCTTTCTTT | CASSLGHQNTEAFF
- | - | TRBJ1-1 | TRBV2 | TGTGCCAGCAGTGCGGACTTGGGGACCACTGAAGCTTTCTTT | CASSADLGTTEAFF
TRBD1 | few | TRBJ2-7 | TRBV6-5 | TGTGCCAGCAGTTACTCGAGCAGGGGGCAATCTTACGAGCAGTACTTC | CASSYSSRGQSYEQYF
- | - | TRBJ1-3 | TRBV18 | TGTGCCAGCTCACCTGGAAACACCATATATTTT | CASSPGNTIYF
TRBD1 | - | TRBJ1-6 | TRBV7-2 | TGTGCCAGCAGGCCTGGACAGGGGACCTATAATTCACCCCTCCACTTT | CASRPGQGTYNSPLHF
- | - | TRBJ2-2 | TRBV3-1/TRBV3-2 | TGTGCCAGCAGCCAAGTTGTGGGGACCGGGGAGCTGTTTTTT | CASSQVVGTGELFF
- | - | TRBJ1-2 | TRBV27 | TGTGCCAGCACCCCCCGTGGGGGGCAAGCTAACTATGGCTACACCTTC | CASTPRGGQANYGYTF
- | - | TRBJ1-1 | TRBV6-5 | TGTGCCAGCAGCCCCCCGGGGGTAGCCAACACTGAAGCTTTCTTT | CASSPPGVANTEAFF
TRBD1 | - | TRBJ2-7 | TRBV19 | TGTGCCAGTAGTATCCAGGGGGAAGGCTATTACGAGCAGTACTTC | CASSIQGEGYYEQYF
TRBD1 | - | TRBJ2-3 | TRBV6-1 | TGTGCCAGCAGTGAAAGGTGGACAGGGAACCCAGATACGCAGTATTTT | CASSERWTGNPDTQYF
- | - | TRBJ1-6 | TRBV28 | TGTGCCAGCAGCCCGAGGACGGTCCTCTGGTCACCCCTCCACTTT | CASSPRTVLWSPLHF
TRBD1 | - | TRBJ1-1 | TRBV6-5 | TGTGCCAGCAGTTACTCGACAGGGGGCATCACTGAAGCTTTCTTT | CASSYSTGGITEAFF
- | - | TRBJ2-3 | TRBV19 | TGTGCCAGTAGTATGAAACCCACAGATACGCAGTATTTT | CASSMKPTDTQYF
- | - | TRBJ1-5 | TRBV6-5 | TGTGCCAGCAGGGTGAGGAGCAATCAGCCCCAGCATTTT | CASRVRSNQPQHF
- | - | TRBJ1-1 | TRBV9 | TGTGCCAGCAGCGTAGATGAGAGTAACACTGAAGCTTTCTTT | CASSVDESNTEAFF
- | - | TRBJ2-5 | TRBV5-1 | TGCGCCAGCAGCTTTTCTTCCCGCGACTATGCAGAGACCCAGTACTTC | CASSFSSRDYAETQYF